Here is one T cell receptor (beta chain) with its context. As processed by the authors: For nucleated cells, counts were estimated from reference gene primer amplification. The protocol was immunoSEQ multiplex PCR, while the TCRdb copy is restricted to in-frame clones and leaves out a portion. The V and J calls and the clone size are those of that table, but D and trimming were determined from the DNA. The sample carries fewer than 350,000 clones, 80% to 90% recorded once. The data belong to a study of blood T cell repertoires in COVID-19. The overall study: Spain, Italy and the United States supplied samples that represented acute and convalescent COVID-19. PBMCs, B-cell-depleted T cells, or T cells provided the cDNA or gDNA that made up the material.

The ends were cut back, 3 bases at V and 0 bases at J, with 6 bases in the middle. Germline values: CDR1 LNHDA, CDR2 SQIVND (reference sequence). This CDR3 has 14 residues. The TCR originated in a woman aged 70-85 years with COVID-19, enrolled during active disease. The chain joins TRBV19 to TRBJ1-3; D ambiguous. Sequenced sample: peripheral blood. CDR3 in DNA: TGTGCCAGTAGTATCAGTTCCTCTGGAAACACCATATATTTT. Translating gives CASSISSSGNTIYF.